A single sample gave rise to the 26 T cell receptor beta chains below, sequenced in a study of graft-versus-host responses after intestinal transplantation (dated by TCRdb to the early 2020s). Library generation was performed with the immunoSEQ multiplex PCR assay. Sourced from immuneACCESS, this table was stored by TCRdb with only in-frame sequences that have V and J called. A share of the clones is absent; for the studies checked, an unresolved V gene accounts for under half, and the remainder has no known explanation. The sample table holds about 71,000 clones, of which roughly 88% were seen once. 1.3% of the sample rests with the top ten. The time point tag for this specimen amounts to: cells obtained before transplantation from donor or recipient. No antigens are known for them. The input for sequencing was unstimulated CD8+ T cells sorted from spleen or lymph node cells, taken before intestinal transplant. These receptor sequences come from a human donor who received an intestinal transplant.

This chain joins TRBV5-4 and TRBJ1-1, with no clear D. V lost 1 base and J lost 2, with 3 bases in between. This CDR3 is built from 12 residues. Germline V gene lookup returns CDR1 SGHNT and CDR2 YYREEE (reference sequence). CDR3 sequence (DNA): TGTGCCAGCAGCTTGCGTAACACTGAAGCTTTCTTT. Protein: CASSLRNTEAFF.

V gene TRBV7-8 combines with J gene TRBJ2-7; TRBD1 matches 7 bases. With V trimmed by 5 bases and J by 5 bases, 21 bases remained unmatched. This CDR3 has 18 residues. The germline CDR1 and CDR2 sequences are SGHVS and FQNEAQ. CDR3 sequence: CASSPILSPGTDYNEQYF. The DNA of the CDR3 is TGTGCCAGCAGCCCAATCTTGAGTCCCGGGACAGACTATAACGAGCAGTACTTC. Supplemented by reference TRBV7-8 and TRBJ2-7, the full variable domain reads GAGVSQSPRYKVAKRGQDVALRCDPISGHVSLFWYQQALGQGPEFLTYFQNEAQLDKSGLPSDRFFAERPEGSVSTLKIQRTQQEDSAVYLCASSPILSPGTDYNEQYFGPGTRLTVT.

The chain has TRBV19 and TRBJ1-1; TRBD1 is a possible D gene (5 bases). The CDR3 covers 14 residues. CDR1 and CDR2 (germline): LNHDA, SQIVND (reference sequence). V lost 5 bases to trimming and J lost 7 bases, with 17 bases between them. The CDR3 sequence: CASSPTGGRYEAFF. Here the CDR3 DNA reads TGTGCCAGTAGTCCCACCGGGGGAAGATATGAAGCTTTCTTT.

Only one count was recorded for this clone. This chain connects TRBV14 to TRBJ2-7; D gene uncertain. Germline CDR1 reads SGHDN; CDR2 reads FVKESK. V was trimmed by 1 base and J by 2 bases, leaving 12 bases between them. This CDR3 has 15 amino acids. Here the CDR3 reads CASSQVAFSPYEQYF. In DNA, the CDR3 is TGTGCCAGCAGCCAAGTCGCGTTCTCCCCCTACGAGCAGTACTTC.

The CDR3 DNA follows: TGTGCCAGCAGTTACGGGGCACTGGGCACAGATACGCAGTATTTT. It is translated as CASSYGALGTDTQYF. V gene TRBV6-5 combines with J gene TRBJ2-3, with TRBD1 as a possible D gene (5 bases). Germline values: CDR1 MNHEY, CDR2 SVGAGI. The CDR3 is 15 residues long. V dropped 2 bases and J dropped 1 base, with 10 bases sitting between them.

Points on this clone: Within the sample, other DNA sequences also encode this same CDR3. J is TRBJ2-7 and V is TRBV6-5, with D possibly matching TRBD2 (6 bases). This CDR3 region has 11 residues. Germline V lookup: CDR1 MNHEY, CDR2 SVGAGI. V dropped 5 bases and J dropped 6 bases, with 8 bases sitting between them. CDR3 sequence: CASSRGAEQYF. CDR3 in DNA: TGTGCCAGCAGTCGCGGGGCCGAGCAGTACTTC.

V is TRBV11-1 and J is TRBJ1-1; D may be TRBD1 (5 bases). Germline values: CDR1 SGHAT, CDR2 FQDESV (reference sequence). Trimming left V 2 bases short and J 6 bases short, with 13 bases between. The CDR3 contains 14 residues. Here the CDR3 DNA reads TGTGCCAGCAGCTTAATGGCTATGGGGCCTGAAGCTTTCTTT. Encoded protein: CASSLMAMGPEAFF.

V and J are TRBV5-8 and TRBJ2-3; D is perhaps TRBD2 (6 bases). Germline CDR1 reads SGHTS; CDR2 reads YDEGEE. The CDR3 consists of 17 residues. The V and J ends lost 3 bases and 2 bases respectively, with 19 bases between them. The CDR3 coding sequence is TGTGCCAGCAGCTCCCCCCAGAGTGCGGGGCCCACAGATACGCAGTATTTT. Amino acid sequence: CASSSPQSAGPTDTQYF.

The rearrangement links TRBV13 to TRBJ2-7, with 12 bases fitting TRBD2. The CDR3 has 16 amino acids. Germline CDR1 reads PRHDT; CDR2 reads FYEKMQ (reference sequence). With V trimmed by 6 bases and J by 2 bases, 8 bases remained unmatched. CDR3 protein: CASSYGLAGTTYEQYF. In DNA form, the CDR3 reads TGTGCCAGCAGTTACGGACTAGCGGGGACTACCTACGAGCAGTACTTC.

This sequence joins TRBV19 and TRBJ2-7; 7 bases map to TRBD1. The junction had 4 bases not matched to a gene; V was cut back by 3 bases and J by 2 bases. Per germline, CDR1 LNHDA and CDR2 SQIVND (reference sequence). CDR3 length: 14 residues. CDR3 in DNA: TGTGCCAGTAGTATGTCCGGGACAGCCTACGAGCAGTACTTC. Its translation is CASSMSGTAYEQYF.

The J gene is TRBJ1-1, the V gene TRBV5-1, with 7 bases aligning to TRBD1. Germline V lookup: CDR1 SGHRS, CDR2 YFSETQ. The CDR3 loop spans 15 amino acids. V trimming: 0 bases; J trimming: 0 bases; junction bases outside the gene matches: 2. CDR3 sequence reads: CASSLGDSMNTEAFF. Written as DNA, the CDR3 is TGCGCCAGCAGCTTGGGGGACAGCATGAACACTGAAGCTTTCTTT. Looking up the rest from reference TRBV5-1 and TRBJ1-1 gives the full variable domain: KAGVTQTPRYLIKTRGQQVTLSCSPISGHRSVSWYQQTPGQGLQFLFEYFSETQRNKGNFPGRFSGRQFSNSRSEMNVSTLELGDSALYLCASSLGDSMNTEAFFGQGTRLTVV.

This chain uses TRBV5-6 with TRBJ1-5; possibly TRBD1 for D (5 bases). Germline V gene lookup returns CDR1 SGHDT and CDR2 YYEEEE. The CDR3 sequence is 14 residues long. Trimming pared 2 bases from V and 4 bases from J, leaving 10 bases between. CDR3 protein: CASSFGEGNQPQHF. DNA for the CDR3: TGTGCCAGCAGCTTTGGGGAGGGGAATCAGCCCCAGCATTTT.

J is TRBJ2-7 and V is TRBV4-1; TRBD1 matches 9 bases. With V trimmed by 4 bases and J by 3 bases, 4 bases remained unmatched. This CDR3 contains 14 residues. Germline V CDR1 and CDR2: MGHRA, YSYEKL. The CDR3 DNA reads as TGCGCCAGCAGCCCGGGACAGGGAAGCTACGAGCAGTACTTC. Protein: CASSPGQGSYEQYF.

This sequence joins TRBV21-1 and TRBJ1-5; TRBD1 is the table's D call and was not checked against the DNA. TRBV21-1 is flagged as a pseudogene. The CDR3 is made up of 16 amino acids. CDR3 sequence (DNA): TGTGCCAGCAGCAAGACAGGACCACTTAGCAATCAGCCCCAGCATTTT. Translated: CASSKTGPLSNQPQHF.

CDR3 DNA sequence: TGTGCCAGCAGTTACTCAGCAGGGGTCCAGGGCTACACCTTC. It is translated as CASSYSAGVQGYTF. V and J are TRBV6-5 and TRBJ1-2; D might be TRBD1 (6 bases). V lost 0 bases and J lost 8, with 13 bases in between. The CDR3 totals 14 residues. Germline CDR1 MNHEY, CDR2 SVGAGI.

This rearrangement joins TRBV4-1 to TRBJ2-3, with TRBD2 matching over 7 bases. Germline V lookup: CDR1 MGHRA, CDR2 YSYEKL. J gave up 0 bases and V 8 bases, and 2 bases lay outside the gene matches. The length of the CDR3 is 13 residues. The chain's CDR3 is CASSGGSTDTQYF. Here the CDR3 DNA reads TGCGCCAGCTCGGGGGGAAGCACAGATACGCAGTATTTT.

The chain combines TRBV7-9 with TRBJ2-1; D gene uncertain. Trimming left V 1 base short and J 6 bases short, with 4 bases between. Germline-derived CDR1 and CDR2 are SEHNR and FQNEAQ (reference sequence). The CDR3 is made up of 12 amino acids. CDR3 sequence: CASSLVSNEQFF. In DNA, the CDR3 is TGTGCCAGCAGCTTAGTCAGCAATGAGCAGTTCTTC. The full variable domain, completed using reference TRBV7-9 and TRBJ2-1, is DTGVSQNPRHKITKRGQNVTFRCDPISEHNRLYWYRQTLGQGPEFLTYFQNEAQLEKSRLLSDRFSAERPKGSFSTLEIQRTEQGDSAMYLCASSLVSNEQFFGPGTRLTVL.

The CDR3 DNA is TGTGCCAGCAACCCCGGGGGGTTCACTGAAGCTTTCTTT. Its protein is CASNPGGFTEAFF. The chain is built from TRBV9 and TRBJ1-1, with D tentatively TRBD1 (5 bases). V lost 6 bases and J lost 4, with 13 bases in between. This CDR3 contains 13 residues. Per the germline V gene, CDR1 is SGDLS and CDR2 is YYNGEE. Full variable domain (missing parts from reference TRBV9 and TRBJ1-1): DSGVTQTPKHLITATGQRVTLRCSPRSGDLSVYWYQQSLDQGLQFLIQYYNGEERAKGNILERFSAQQFPDLHSELNLSSLELGDSALYFCASNPGGFTEAFFGQGTRLTVV.

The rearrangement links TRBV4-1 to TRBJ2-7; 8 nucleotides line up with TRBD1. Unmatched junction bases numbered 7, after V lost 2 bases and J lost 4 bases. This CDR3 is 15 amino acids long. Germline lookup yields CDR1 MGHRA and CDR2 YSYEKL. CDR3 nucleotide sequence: TGCGCCAGCAGCCAACCCGGGACAGGCGATTACGAGCAGTACTTC. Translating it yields CASSQPGTGDYEQYF.

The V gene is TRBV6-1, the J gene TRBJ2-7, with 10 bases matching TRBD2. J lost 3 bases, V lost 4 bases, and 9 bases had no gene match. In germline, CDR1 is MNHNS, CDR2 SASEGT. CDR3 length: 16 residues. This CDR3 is CASSGPGTSANYEQYF. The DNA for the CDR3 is TGTGCCAGCAGTGGCCCCGGGACTAGCGCCAACTACGAGCAGTACTTC.

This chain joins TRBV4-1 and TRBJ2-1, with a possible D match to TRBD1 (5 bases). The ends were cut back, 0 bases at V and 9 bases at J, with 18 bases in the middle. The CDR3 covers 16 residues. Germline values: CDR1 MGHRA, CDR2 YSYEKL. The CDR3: CASSQDVRQGVGEQFF. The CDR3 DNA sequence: TGCGCCAGCAGCCAAGATGTTCGCCAGGGCGTCGGTGAGCAGTTCTTC.

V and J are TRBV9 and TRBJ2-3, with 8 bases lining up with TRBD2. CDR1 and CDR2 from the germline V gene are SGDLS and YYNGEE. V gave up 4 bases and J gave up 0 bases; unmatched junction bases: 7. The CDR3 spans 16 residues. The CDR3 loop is CASSSRGGTSTDTQYF. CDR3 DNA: TGTGCCAGCAGCTCTCGCGGGGGGACTAGCACAGATACGCAGTATTTT.

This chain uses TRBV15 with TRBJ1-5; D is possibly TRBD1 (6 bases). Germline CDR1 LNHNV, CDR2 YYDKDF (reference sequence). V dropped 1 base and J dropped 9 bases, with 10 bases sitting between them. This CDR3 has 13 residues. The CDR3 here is CATSRGRGGPQHF. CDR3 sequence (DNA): TGTGCCACCAGCAGAGGGAGGGGGGGGCCCCAGCATTTT.

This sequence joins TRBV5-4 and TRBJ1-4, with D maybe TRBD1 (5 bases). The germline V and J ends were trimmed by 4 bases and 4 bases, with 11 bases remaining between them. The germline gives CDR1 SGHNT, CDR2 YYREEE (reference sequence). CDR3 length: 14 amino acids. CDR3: CASSPRGNNEKLFF. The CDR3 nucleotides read TGTGCCAGCAGCCCCCGGGGGAATAATGAAAAACTGTTTTTT. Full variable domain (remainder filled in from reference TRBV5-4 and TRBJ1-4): ETGVTQSPTHLIKTRGQQVTLRCSSQSGHNTVSWYQQALGQGPQFIFQYYREEENGRGNFPPRFSGLQFPNYSSELNVNALELDDSALYLCASSPRGNNEKLFFGSGTQLSVL.

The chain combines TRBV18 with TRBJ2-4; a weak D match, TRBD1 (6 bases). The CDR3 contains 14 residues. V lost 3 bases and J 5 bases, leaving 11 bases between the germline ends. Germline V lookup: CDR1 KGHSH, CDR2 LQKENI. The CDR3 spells CASSPWTDENIQYF. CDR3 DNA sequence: TGTGCCAGCTCACCCTGGACAGATGAAAACATTCAGTACTTC. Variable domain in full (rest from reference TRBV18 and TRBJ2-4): NAGVMQNPRHLVRRRGQEARLRCSPMKGHSHVYWYRQLPEEGLKFMVYLQKENIIDESGMPKERFSAEFPKEGPSILRIQQVVRGDSAAYFCASSPWTDENIQYFGAGTRLSVL.

CDR3 protein: CAISPQGGETQYF. Here the CDR3 DNA reads TGTGCCATCAGCCCACAGGGAGGGGAGACCCAGTACTTC. The chain has TRBV10-3 and TRBJ2-5; D is possibly TRBD2 (7 bases). The CDR3 extends over 13 amino acids. Germline V gene sequence: CDR1 ENHRY, CDR2 SYGVKD. Trimming took 6 bases from V and 5 from J, leaving 13 bases between them.